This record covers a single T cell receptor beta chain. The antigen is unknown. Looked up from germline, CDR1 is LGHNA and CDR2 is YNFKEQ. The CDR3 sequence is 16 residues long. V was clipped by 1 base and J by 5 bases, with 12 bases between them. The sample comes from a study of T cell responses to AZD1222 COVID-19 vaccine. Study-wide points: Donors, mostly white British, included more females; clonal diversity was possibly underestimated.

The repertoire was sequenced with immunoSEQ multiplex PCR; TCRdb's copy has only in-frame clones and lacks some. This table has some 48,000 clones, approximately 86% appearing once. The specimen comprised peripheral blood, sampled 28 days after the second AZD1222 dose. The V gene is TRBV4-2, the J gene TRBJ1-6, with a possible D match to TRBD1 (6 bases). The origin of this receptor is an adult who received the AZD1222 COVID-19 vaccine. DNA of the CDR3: TGTGCCAGCAGCCAAGGGGCGGACAGAAATAATTCACCCCTCCACTTT. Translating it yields CASSQGADRNNSPLHF.